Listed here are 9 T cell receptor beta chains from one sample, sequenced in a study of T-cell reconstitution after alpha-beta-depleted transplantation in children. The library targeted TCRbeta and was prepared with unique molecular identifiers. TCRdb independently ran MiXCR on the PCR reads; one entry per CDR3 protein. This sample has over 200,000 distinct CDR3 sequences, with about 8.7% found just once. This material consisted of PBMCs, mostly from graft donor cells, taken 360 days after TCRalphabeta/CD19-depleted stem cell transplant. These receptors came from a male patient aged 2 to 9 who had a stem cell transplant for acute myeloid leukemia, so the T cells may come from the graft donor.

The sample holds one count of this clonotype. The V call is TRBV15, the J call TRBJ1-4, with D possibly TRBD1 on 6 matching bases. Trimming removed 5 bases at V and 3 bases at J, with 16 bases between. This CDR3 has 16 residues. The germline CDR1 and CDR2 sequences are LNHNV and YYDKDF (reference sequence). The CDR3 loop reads CATSHGQKGANEKLFF. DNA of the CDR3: TGTGCCACCAGCCACGGGCAGAAGGGGGCTAATGAAAAACTGTTTTTT.

As DNA, the CDR3 is TGTGCCAGCAGCCCACCCTCTGGGCCTGAAGCTTTCTTT. As protein: CASSPPSGPEAFF. The chain uses TRBV9 and TRBJ1-1, with unresolved D. The CDR3 contains 13 residues. V was trimmed by 4 bases and J by 6 bases, leaving 13 bases between them. The germline gives CDR1 SGDLS, CDR2 YYNGEE.

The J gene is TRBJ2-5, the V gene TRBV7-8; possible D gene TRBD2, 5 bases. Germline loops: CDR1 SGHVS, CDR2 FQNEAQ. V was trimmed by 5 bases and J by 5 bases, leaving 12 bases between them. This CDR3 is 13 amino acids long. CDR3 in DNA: TGTGCCAGCAGCCCACACCGAGGGGAGACCCAGTACTTC. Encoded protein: CASSPHRGETQYF.

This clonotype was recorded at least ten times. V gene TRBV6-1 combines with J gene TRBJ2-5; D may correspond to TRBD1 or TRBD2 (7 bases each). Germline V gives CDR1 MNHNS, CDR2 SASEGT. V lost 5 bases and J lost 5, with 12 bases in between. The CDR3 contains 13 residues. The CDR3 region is CASSPQGGETQYF. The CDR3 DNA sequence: TGTGCCAGCAGTCCCCAGGGGGGGGAGACCCAGTACTTC.

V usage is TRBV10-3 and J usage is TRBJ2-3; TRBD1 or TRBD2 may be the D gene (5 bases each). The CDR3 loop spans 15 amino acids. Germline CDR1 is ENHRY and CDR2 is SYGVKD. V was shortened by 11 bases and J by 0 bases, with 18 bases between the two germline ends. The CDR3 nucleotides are TGTGCCCACACCCGGGACGGTACTAGCACAGATACGCAGTATTTT. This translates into CAHTRDGTSTDTQYF.

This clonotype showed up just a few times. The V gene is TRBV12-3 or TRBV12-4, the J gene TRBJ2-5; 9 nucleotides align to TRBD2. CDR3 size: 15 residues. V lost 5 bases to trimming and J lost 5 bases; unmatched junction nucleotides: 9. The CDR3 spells CASSILAGASETQYF. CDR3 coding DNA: TGTGCCAGCAGTATACTAGCGGGTGCATCGGAGACCCAGTACTTC.

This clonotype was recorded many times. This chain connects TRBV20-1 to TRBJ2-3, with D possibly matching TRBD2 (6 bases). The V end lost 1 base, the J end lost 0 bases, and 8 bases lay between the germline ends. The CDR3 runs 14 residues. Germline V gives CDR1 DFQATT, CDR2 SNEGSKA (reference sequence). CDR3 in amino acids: CSARVGGSTDTQYF. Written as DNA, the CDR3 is TGCAGTGCTAGAGTGGGGGGAAGCACAGATACGCAGTATTTT.

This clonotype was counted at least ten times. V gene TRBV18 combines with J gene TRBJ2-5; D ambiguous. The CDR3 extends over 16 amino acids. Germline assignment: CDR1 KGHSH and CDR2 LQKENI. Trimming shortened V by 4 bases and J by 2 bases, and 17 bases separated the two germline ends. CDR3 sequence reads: CASSQNMDQAQETQYF. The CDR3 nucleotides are TGTGCCAGCTCACAGAATATGGACCAAGCACAAGAGACCCAGTACTTC. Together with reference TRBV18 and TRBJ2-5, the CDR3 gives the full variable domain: NAGVMQNPRHLVRRRGQEARLRCSPMKGHSHVYWYRQLPEEGLKFMVYLQKENIIDESGMPKERFSAEFPKEGPSILRIQQVVRGDSAAYFCASSQNMDQAQETQYFGPGTRLLVL.

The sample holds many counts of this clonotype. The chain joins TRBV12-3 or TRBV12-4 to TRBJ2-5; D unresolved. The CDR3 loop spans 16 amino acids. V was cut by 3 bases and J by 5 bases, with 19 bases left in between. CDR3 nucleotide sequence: TGTGCCAGCAGTTTTGAAGCTAAACCATTATCGGAGACCCAGTACTTC. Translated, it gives CASSFEAKPLSETQYF.